This is a list of T cell receptor beta chains from one sample in a study of cytomegalovirus exposure and HLA in healthy donors. The repertoire was sequenced with immunoSEQ multiplex PCR; TCRdb's copy has only in-frame clones and lacks some. The sample contains over 55,000 clones, 80% to 90% of which appear only once. The specimen sequenced was PBMCs. The receptors here all came from a woman aged 25 to 45 in good health and CMV-seropositive. Each CDR3 is given with its conserved first and last residue. The order of the fields is clone size, J gene, V gene, D gene, CDR3 DNA, CDR3 protein. The D gene is left open where the match is weak. The listing skips clone size in some rows; elsewhere it reads once, few, many or a size class.

- | TRBJ2-3 | TRBV5-1 | - | TGCGCCAGCAGCTTGGACGGTCGCACAGATACGCAGTATTTT | CASSLDGRTDTQYF
- | TRBJ1-4 | TRBV6-5 | - | TGTGCCAGCAGTTACTCTCTAGTACATCGAAATGAAAAACTGTTTTTT | CASSYSLVHRNEKLFF
- | TRBJ1-2 | TRBV10-3 | TRBD1 | TGTGCCATCAGTGTGTGGGACAGGAATTCCTATGGCTACACCTTC | CAISVWDRNSYGYTF
- | TRBJ2-7 | TRBV11-3 | - | TGTGCCAGCAGCTTAACGGTTCGCTCCGAGCAGTACTTC | CASSLTVRSEQYF
- | TRBJ2-1 | TRBV9 | TRBD2 | TGTGCCAGCAGCCCGGGACTAGCGGGCGGAATAAACAATGAGCAGTTCTTC | CASSPGLAGGINNEQFF
- | TRBJ2-1 | TRBV6-4 | - | TGTGCCAGCAGTGACGGGGAGTACAATGAGCAGTTCTTC | CASSDGEYNEQFF
once | TRBJ1-6 | TRBV30 | - | TGTGCCTGGAGCGTGACTGTCTATAATTCACCCCTCCACTTT | CAWSVTVYNSPLHF
once | TRBJ2-7 | TRBV29-1 | - | TGCAGCGTTGACCGTTCGGGGAACTCCTACGAGCAGTACTTC | CSVDRSGNSYEQYF
- | TRBJ2-5 | TRBV27 | - | TGTGCCAGCAGTTTATCAGGGTTTGGGGAGCAGTACTTC | CASSLSGFGEQYF
- | TRBJ1-2 | TRBV29-1 | - | TGCAGCGTCAGTCAGGTGATCAACTATGGCTACACCTTC | CSVSQVINYGYTF
- | TRBJ2-7 | TRBV28 | - | TGTGCCAGCAGCTGGGGCGGGACGGACCTAACCTACGAGCAGTACTTC | CASSWGGTDLTYEQYF
- | TRBJ2-4 | TRBV6-6 | TRBD2 | TGTGCCACCAGATCCGGGACTAGCCGCGACAAAAACATTCAGTACTTC | CATRSGTSRDKNIQYF
- | TRBJ2-5 | TRBV10-1 | TRBD1 | TGCGCCAGCAGTCTTGAGGGGGCGCCGGGGGAGACCCAGTACTTC | CASSLEGAPGETQYF
- | TRBJ1-1 | TRBV6-5 | - | TGTGCCAGCAGCTCCAACTCGAATCCGAACACTGAAGCTTTCTTT | CASSSNSNPNTEAFF
- | TRBJ2-3 | TRBV11-3 | TRBD1 | TGTGCCAGCAGCTTACGGACAGGGGGGTCAGATACGCAGTATTTT | CASSLRTGGSDTQYF
- | TRBJ1-2 | TRBV7-9 | TRBD1 | TGTGCCAGCAGCTTAACGAGGGACAGGGGAAACTATGGCTACACCTTC | CASSLTRDRGNYGYTF
- | TRBJ2-7 | TRBV5-4 | - | TGTGCCAGCAGCTTAACTAATTCCTACGAGCAGTACTTC | CASSLTNSYEQYF
- | TRBJ2-5 | TRBV7-2 | - | TGTGCCAGCACGTCAAGCCCTCACCCCCAAGAGACCCAGTACTTC | CASTSSPHPQETQYF
- | TRBJ2-3 | TRBV13 | - | TGTGCCAGCAAGTCTAGACAGGTGGTCACAGATACGCAGTATTTT | CASKSRQVVTDTQYF
- | TRBJ2-7 | TRBV5-1 | TRBD2 | TGCGCCAGCAGCTTGGGACTAGCGAAGAGCTACGAGCAGTACTTC | CASSLGLAKSYEQYF
- | TRBJ2-7 | TRBV19 | - | TGTGCCAGTAGTGCTTCCTTGAGCTCCTACGAGCAGTACTTC | CASSASLSSYEQYF
- | TRBJ2-1 | TRBV5-4 | - | TGTGCCAGCAGAAGGACAAAGTCCTACAATGAGCAGTTCTTC | CASRRTKSYNEQFF
- | TRBJ2-7 | TRBV19 | TRBD1 | TGTGCCAGTAGTAATTGGGACAGGGGGACCTACGAGCAGTACTTC | CASSNWDRGTYEQYF
once | TRBJ2-7 | TRBV7-2 | - | TGTGCCAGCAGCCTCAGGGGCACCTACGAGCAGTACTTC | CASSLRGTYEQYF
- | TRBJ2-7 | TRBV6-6 | - | TGTGCCAGCAGCCTTCTCGGCGAGCAGTACTTC | CASSLLGEQYF
- | TRBJ2-2 | TRBV11-2 | TRBD2 | TGTGCCAGCAGCTTAGTAGCGGGAGGGCCGTGGACCGGGGAGCTGTTTTTT | CASSLVAGGPWTGELFF
few | TRBJ1-1 | TRBV10-2 | - | TGCGCCAGCAGTGAGGTCTTTAAGAACACTGAAGCTTTCTTT | CASSEVFKNTEAFF
few | TRBJ1-4 | TRBV15 | - | TGTGCCACCAGCTCCCGGACAGTGCTAACTAATGAAAAACTGTTTTTT | CATSSRTVLTNEKLFF
- | TRBJ2-7 | TRBV4-2 | - | TGTGCCAGCAGCCAAGATCTCGGCGGCTACTACGAGCAGTACTTC | CASSQDLGGYYEQYF
- | TRBJ1-2 | TRBV28 | - | TGTGCCAGCAGCCCGGGAGGAGGGCCTTCTGGCTACACCTTC | CASSPGGGPSGYTF
once | TRBJ2-3 | TRBV2 | TRBD2 | TGTGCCAGTTGGACTAGCGCTCCCCCGAGGCAGTATTTT | CASWTSAPPRQYF
- | TRBJ2-2 | TRBV5-1 | TRBD2 | TGCGCCAGCAGCCCCACTAGCGGGGGCACCGGGGAGCTGTTTTTT | CASSPTSGGTGELFF
- | TRBJ2-3 | TRBV7-3 | TRBD2 | TGTGCCAGCAGCTTAACGGCCAACTTAGCGGGGGATACGCAGTATTTT | CASSLTANLAGDTQYF
- | TRBJ1-2 | TRBV19 | TRBD1 | TGTGCCAGTAGTCCCACAGGGGAAGTCTGGGGCTACACCTTC | CASSPTGEVWGYTF
- | TRBJ2-3 | TRBV6-6 | - | TGTGCCAGCTGTAGCGCAAGCACAGATACGCAGTATTTT | CASCSASTDTQYF
- | TRBJ2-7 | TRBV25-1 | TRBD1 | TGTGCCAGCAGTGGGACAGGGATCCACGAGCAGTACTTC | CASSGTGIHEQYF
- | TRBJ1-1 | TRBV30 | TRBD1 | TGTGCCTGGAACAGGGACAGTCAGAACACTGAAGCTTTCTTT | CAWNRDSQNTEAFF
- | TRBJ1-2 | TRBV27 | - | TGTGCCAGCAGTTTTGTCGGCGGCTATGGCTACACCTTC | CASSFVGGYGYTF
- | TRBJ2-1 | TRBV30 | - | TGTGCCTGGAGTGTACATTCGTTCAATGAGCAGTTCTTC | CAWSVHSFNEQFF
- | TRBJ2-1 | TRBV6-6 | TRBD1 | TGTGCCAGCAGCGATCAGGGGGCTCGGTACAATGAGCAGTTCTTC | CASSDQGARYNEQFF
- | TRBJ1-1 | TRBV5-5 | TRBD1 | TGTGCCAGCAGCTTGTTGGACAGGGTGATAACTGAAGCTTTCTTT | CASSLLDRVITEAFF
- | TRBJ1-1 | TRBV29-1 | - | TGCAGCGTTGGGCTCCGGAACACTGAAGCTTTCTTT | CSVGLRNTEAFF
- | TRBJ2-1 | TRBV15 | TRBD2 | TGTGCCACCAGCAGAGGTAGTAGCGGGAAATACAATGAGCAGTTCTTC | CATSRGSSGKYNEQFF
- | TRBJ2-5 | TRBV7-2 | - | TGTGCCAGCAGCTTAGGAGGGGGTGGGGGCCAAGAGACCCAGTACTTC | CASSLGGGGGQETQYF
once | TRBJ1-2 | TRBV5-4 | - | TGTGCCAGCAGCTTGGCGGTCAGGGGATATTATGGCTACACCTTC | CASSLAVRGYYGYTF
- | TRBJ2-1 | TRBV9 | - | TGTGCCAGCAGCGTAGGGGCCGTTTCTGGTGAGCAGTTCTTC | CASSVGAVSGEQFF
- | TRBJ1-2 | TRBV18 | - | TGTGCCAGCTCACGCGGACAGACCCAAATCAATGGCTACACCTTC | CASSRGQTQINGYTF
- | TRBJ2-1 | TRBV28 | - | TGTGCCAGCAGTTTCCCCCGCCGGGGTGGCAATGAGCAGTTCTTC | CASSFPRRGGNEQFF
- | TRBJ1-1 | TRBV7-9 | - | TGTGCCAGCAGCTTAGGGGGGCGGGGGCGAGTGAACACTGAAGCTTTCTTT | CASSLGGRGRVNTEAFF
- | TRBJ2-2 | TRBV29-1 | TRBD1 | TGCAGCGTTGAAAGGCGCGGGACAGGGAGAAACACCGGGGAGCTGTTTTTT | CSVERRGTGRNTGELFF
- | TRBJ2-3 | TRBV27 | - | TGTGCCAGCAGTCCGGGACTCAGCACAGATACGCAGTATTTT | CASSPGLSTDTQYF
- | TRBJ2-7 | TRBV29-1 | - | TGCAGCGCCCGGTTGGGCACCCCCTACGAGCAGTACTTC | CSARLGTPYEQYF
- | TRBJ2-5 | TRBV30 | TRBD1 | TGTGCCTGGACAGGGGGAGAGACCCAGTACTTC | CAWTGGETQYF
- | TRBJ2-1 | TRBV13 | TRBD2 | TGTGCCAGCAGCTTGTTATTAGCGGGGGTAGGGCTCAACAATGAGCAGTTCTTC | CASSLLLAGVGLNNEQFF
- | TRBJ2-1 | TRBV4-1 | - | TGCGCCAGCAGCCCCTCTATGCCGGAGCAGTCCTACAATGAGCAGTTCTTC | CASSPSMPEQSYNEQFF
- | TRBJ1-4 | TRBV2 | - | TGTGCCAGCAGTGAAGGGGGAGTAACCGGGACACGAAGTAATGAAAAACTGTTTTTT | CASSEGGVTGTRSNEKLFF
- | TRBJ1-5 | TRBV30 | - | TGTGCCTGGGCGACAGGCGTCAATCAGCCCCAGCATTTT | CAWATGVNQPQHF
- | TRBJ2-1 | TRBV6-6 | TRBD2 | TGTGCCAGCAGTCGGGGGGTCGGCACCTACAATGAGCAGTTCTTC | CASSRGVGTYNEQFF